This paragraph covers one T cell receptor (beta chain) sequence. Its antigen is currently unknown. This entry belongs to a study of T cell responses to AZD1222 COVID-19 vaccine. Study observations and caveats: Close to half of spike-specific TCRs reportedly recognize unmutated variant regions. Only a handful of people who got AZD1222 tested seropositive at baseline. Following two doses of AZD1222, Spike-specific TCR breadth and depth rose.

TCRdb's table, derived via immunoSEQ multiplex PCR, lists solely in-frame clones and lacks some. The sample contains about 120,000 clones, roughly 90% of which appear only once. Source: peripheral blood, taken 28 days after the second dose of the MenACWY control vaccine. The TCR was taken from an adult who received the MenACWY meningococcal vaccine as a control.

CDR3 in DNA: TGTGCCAGCAGCCTGTGGGGAGTAGGCCTGGGGGCAGATACGCAGTATTTT. Its protein is CASSLWGVGLGADTQYF. The chain recombines TRBV7-3 with TRBJ2-3; D may match TRBD1 or TRBD2 (5 bases each). Germline loops: CDR1 SGHTA, CDR2 FQGTGA. This CDR3 is 17 amino acids long. Trimming removed 5 bases from V and 4 bases from J, with 22 bases in between.